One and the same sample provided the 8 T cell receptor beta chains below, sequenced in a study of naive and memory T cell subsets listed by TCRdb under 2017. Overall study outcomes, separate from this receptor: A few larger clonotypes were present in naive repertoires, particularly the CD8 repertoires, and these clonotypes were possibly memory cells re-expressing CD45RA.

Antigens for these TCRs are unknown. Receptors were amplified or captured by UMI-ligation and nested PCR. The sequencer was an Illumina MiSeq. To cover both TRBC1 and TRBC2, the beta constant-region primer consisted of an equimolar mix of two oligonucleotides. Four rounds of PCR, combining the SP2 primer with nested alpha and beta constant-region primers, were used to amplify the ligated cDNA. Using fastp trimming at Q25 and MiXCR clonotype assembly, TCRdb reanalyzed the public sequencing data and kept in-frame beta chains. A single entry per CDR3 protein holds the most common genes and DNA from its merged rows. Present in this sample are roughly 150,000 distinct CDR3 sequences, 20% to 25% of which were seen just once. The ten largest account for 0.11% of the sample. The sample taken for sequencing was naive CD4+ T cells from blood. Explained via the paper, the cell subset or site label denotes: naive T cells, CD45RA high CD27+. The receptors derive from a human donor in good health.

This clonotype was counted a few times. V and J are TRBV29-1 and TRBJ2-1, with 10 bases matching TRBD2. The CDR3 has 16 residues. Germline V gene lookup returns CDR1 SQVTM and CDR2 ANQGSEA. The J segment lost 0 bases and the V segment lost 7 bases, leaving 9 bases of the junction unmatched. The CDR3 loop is CSAAGLAEGSYNEQFF. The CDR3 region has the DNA TGCAGCGCCGCCGGACTAGCGGAAGGCTCCTACAATGAGCAGTTCTTC.

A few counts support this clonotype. The chain's CDR3 is CASRLIAGEVSYNEQFF. CDR3 coding DNA: TGCGCCAGCAGACTAATAGCGGGAGAGGTATCCTACAATGAGCAGTTCTTC. V and J are TRBV10-2 and TRBJ2-1, with TRBD2 matching over 9 bases. The CDR3 length is 17 residues. Germline-derived CDR1 and CDR2 are WSHSY and SAAADI. The junction had 10 bases not matched to a gene; V was cut back by 6 bases and J by 1 base.

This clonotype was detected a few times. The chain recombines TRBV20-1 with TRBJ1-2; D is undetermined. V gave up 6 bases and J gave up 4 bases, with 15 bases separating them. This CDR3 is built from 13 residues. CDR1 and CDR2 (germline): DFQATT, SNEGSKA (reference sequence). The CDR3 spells CSAGKAIIYGYTF. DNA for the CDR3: TGCAGTGCCGGAAAGGCCATAATCTATGGCTACACCTTC.

CDR3 sequence: CASNPRDRVGTEAFF. DNA of the CDR3: TGTGCCAGCAATCCCCGGGACAGGGTGGGCACTGAAGCTTTCTTT. The rearrangement joins TRBV12-3 or TRBV12-4 to TRBJ1-1; 9 nucleotides line up with TRBD1. The CDR3 loop spans 15 amino acids. The V segment lost 7 bases and the J segment 4 bases; nucleotides outside the gene matches: 10.

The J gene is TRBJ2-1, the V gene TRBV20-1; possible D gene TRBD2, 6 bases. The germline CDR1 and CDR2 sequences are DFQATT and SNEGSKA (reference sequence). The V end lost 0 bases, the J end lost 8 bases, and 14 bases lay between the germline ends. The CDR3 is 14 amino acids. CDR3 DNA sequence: TGCAGTGCTAGAGATGGGAGGATCTGGGATGAGCAGTTCTTC. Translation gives CSARDGRIWDEQFF.

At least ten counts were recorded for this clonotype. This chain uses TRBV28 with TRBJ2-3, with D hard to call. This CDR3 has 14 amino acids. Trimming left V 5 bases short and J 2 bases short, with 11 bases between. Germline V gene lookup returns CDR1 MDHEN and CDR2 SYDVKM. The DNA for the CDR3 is TGTGCCAGCAGTAACAGTGTCTACACAGATACGCAGTATTTT. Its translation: CASSNSVYTDTQYF.

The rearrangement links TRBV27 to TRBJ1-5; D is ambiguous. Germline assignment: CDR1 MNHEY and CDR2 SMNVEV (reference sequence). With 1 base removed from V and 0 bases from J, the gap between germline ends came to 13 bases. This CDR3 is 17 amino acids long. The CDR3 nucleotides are TGTGCCAGCAGTTTATTATCGGTGACAAATAGCAATCAGCCCCAGCATTTT. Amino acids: CASSLLSVTNSNQPQHF.

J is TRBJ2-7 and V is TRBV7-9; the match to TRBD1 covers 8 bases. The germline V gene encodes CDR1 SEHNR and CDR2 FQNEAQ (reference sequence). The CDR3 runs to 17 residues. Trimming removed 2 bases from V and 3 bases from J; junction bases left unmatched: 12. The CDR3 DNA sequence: TGTGCCAGCAGCTTAATACTCCAGGGGGCCGGTTACTACGAGCAGTACTTC. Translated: CASSLILQGAGYYEQYF.